This T cell receptor (beta chain) emerged from a study of beta chain features in type 1 diabetes. General study points: Moderate yet significant TCRB CDR3 shortening was seen in Type 1 diabetes patients in all four CD4+ subsets.

Details on this clone: What it recognizes is unknown.

CDR1 and CDR2 from the germline V gene are SEHNR and FQNEAQ (reference sequence). V was cut by 0 bases and J by 2 bases, with 10 bases left in between. The CDR3 totals 15 residues. The study reverse transcribed the entire isolated RNA, so it sequenced expressed TCRB transcripts. Sequencing used immunoSEQ multiplex PCR; TCRdb keeps in-frame clones, though not all of them. The sample records about 340,000 clones, roughly 9% being singletons. This chain joins TRBV7-9 and TRBJ2-5; D ambiguous. This sequence was found in a man aged 30 to 45 with type 1 diabetes. Sequencing was performed on central memory CD4+ T cells from blood. CDR3 sequence reads: CASSLAALGQETQYF. CDR3 coding DNA: TGTGCCAGCAGCTTAGCTGCTCTAGGGCAAGAGACCCAGTACTTC. The variable domain in full, with the rest retrieved from reference TRBV7-9 and TRBJ2-5, is DTGVSQNPRHKITKRGQNVTFRCDPISEHNRLYWYRQTLGQGPEFLTYFQNEAQLEKSRLLSDRFSAERPKGSFSTLEIQRTEQGDSAMYLCASSLAALGQETQYFGPGTRLLVL.